A single sample gave rise to the 16 T cell receptor beta chains below, sequenced in a study of CD8+ T cells in alopecia areata. Once RNA had been extracted, it was reverse transcribed into cDNA to act as the sequencing template. TCRdb's copy holds only in-frame clones and misses some; the assay was immunoSEQ multiplex PCR. The profile covers about 120,000 clones, none occurring a single time. The sequencing sample was made of lesional skin. The receptors were gathered from a C3H/HeJ mouse with alopecia areata. For the strain, the MHC haplotype given is H2-k.

This clone was seen a handful of times. Genes and germline are mouse. Sequencing ends 4 residues short of the CDR3 end; the germline J gene provides the rest. The chain recombines TRBV13-3 with TRBJ1-1; the D gene is possibly TRBD1 (5 bases). Trimming took off 2 bases at V and 1 base at J, with 12 bases between the two ends. Germline V gives CDR1 NNHDY, CDR2 SYVADS. The CDR3 has 15 residues. CDR3 DNA, as far as it was read: TGTGCCAGCAGTGAAAGGGAGGGGATGAACACA. Protein: CASSEREGMNT. The complete CDR3 reads CASSEREGMNTEVFF.

This clone has more than one count but fewer than ten. The germline and genes are mouse ones. The read gets to within 4 residues of the CDR3 end, and the germline J gene fills in the rest. V and J are TRBV13-3 and TRBJ1-4, with 7 bases identical to TRBD1. CDR3 length: 15 amino acids. The V and J ends lost 0 bases and 4 bases, in that order; junction bases with no gene match: 3. CDR1 is NNHDY and CDR2 is SYVADS in the germline V gene. The sequenced CDR3 bases are TGTGCCAGCAGTGATGCGACAGGGTTCAACGAA. Amino acids: CASSDATGFNE. The complete CDR3 sequence is CASSDATGFNERLFF. Together with reference TRBV13-3 and TRBJ1-4, the CDR3 gives the full variable domain: EAAVTQSPRSKVAVTGGKVTLSCHQTNNHDYMYWYRQDTGHGLRLIHYSYVADSTEKGDIPDGYKASRPSQENFSLILELASLSQTAVYFCASSDATGFNERLFFGHGTKLSVL.

This clone was detected only a few times. The gene names given are mouse names. The read terminates 4 residues ahead of where the CDR3 ends, so the germline J gene completes it. This chain links TRBV12-1 with TRBJ2-7; 7 bases fit TRBD2. J gave up 0 bases and V 0 bases, and 4 bases lay outside the gene matches. Germline V lookup: CDR1 SGHSN, CDR2 HYEKVE. The CDR3 totals 15 residues. The DNA read from the CDR3 is TGTGCCAGCTCTCTCGTGGGGGGTCTCTCCTAT. Its translation: CASSLVGGLSY. The full CDR3 protein reads CASSLVGGLSYEQYF.

This clone came up a few times. Genes and germline are mouse. Sequencing ends 4 residues short of the CDR3 end; the germline J gene provides the rest. V and J are TRBV31 and TRBJ2-5; unclear D gene. Germline CDR1 and CDR2: GKSSPN and SITVG. V dropped 1 base and J dropped 1 base, with 6 bases sitting between them. The CDR3 contains 13 residues. The CDR3 here is CAWSPDYQDTQYF. The DNA read from the CDR3 is TGTGCCTGGAGTCCAGACTACCAAGAC.

About this clone itself: Each gene name is a mouse one. The read falls 4 residues short of the CDR3 end, and the missing part is taken from the germline J gene. The chain carries TRBV13-3 and TRBJ2-2, with TRBD1 as a possible D gene (5 bases). The CDR3 has 13 residues. Trimming took 4 bases from V and 4 from J, leaving 8 bases between them. CDR1 is NNHDY, CDR2 SYVADS, per germline. The CDR3 loop reads CASSRRATGQLYF. CDR3 DNA, as far as it was read: TGTGCCAGCAGTCGCAGGGCCACCGGG.

This clone has just a few counts. These gene names are mouse names. The read gets to within 4 residues of the CDR3 end, and the germline J gene fills in the rest. The gene calls are TRBV13-3 and TRBJ2-4, with 11 bases fitting TRBD1. Germline CDR1 NNHDY, CDR2 SYVADS. This CDR3 has 14 residues. The sequenced part of the CDR3 DNA is TGTGCCAGCGGACCGGGACAGGGGGAAAAC. This codes for CASGPGQGEN. The entire CDR3 protein is CASGPGQGENTLYF.

This clone was counted between two and nine times. Here the gene names and germline are mouse. CDR3 in amino acids: CTCSADPGTGNYAEQFF. CDR3 DNA (partial): TGCACCTGCAGTGCAGATCCCGGGACAGGGAACTATGCT. V gene TRBV1 combines with J gene TRBJ2-1; 9 nucleotides align to TRBD1. The read gets to within 4 residues of the CDR3 end, and the germline J gene fills in the rest. The V segment lost 0 bases and the J segment 1 base; nucleotides outside the gene matches: 4. The CDR3 loop spans 17 amino acids. The germline gives CDR1 NSQYPW, CDR2 LRSPGD (reference sequence).

This clone was seen only a few times. All gene names here are mouse names. Coverage ceases 4 residues before the CDR3 finishes, and the germline J gene fills in the end. The chain is built from TRBV13-3 and TRBJ2-3; unclear D gene. The CDR3 extends over 17 amino acids. Trimming cost V 0 bases and J 1 base, with 15 bases left between them. Germline CDR1 reads NNHDY; CDR2 reads SYVADS. The CDR3 spells CASSDESQIAGAETLYF. CDR3 DNA (partial): TGTGCCAGCAGTGATGAGAGCCAGATTGCGGGTGCAGAA.

On this clone itself: The gene names here belong to mouse. The read comes to an end 4 residues before the CDR3 does, leaving the germline J gene to fill in the end. This sequence joins TRBV13-3 and TRBJ2-5; 12 bases agree with TRBD2. The CDR3 covers 14 residues. Germline loops: CDR1 NNHDY, CDR2 SYVADS. The DNA read from the CDR3 is TGTGCCAGCAGTCGGGGACTGGGGGGTGAC. Translating gives CASSRGLGGD. The complete CDR3 sequence is CASSRGLGGDTQYF.

There are a few counts of this clone. The germline and genes are mouse ones. Coverage ceases 4 residues before the CDR3 finishes, and the germline J gene fills in the end. The chain has TRBV19 and TRBJ2-3, with a possible D match to TRBD2 (7 bases). V lost 5 bases and J lost 1, with 11 bases in between. CDR3 length equals 14 residues. Germline V gene lookup returns CDR1 FNHDT and CDR2 SITEND (reference sequence). The CDR3: CASRTGGRAETLYF. CDR3 DNA (partial): TGTGCCAGCAGGACCGGGGGGCGTGCAGAA.

This clone has more than one count but fewer than ten. The protein TCRdb lists differs from the translation of the DNA at residue 13; the protein given here is translated from the DNA itself. Genes and germline are mouse. The CDR3 extends 3 residues past the end of the read, so its final part is completed from the germline J gene. J is TRBJ1-3 and V is TRBV1, with D possibly TRBD1 on 6 matching bases. Trimming took off 3 bases at V and 0 bases at J, with 12 bases between the two ends. The germline CDR1 and CDR2 sequences are NSQYPW and LRSPGD (reference sequence). This CDR3 is built from 16 residues. CDR3 DNA, as far as it was read: TGCACCTGCAGTGCTTTCCGGGACAATTCTGGAAATACG. Its protein product is CTCSAFRDNSGNT. The CDR3, in full, reads CTCSAFRDNSGNTLYF.

About this clone: Gene names are mouse gene names. Read coverage stops 4 residues before the CDR3 terminus; the germline J gene supplies the remainder. This chain joins TRBV13-3 and TRBJ2-5; D is unclear. The CDR3 covers 12 residues. Germline loops: CDR1 NNHDY, CDR2 SYVADS. The sequenced part of the CDR3 DNA is TGTGCCAGCAGTGATTACAAAGAC. This translates into CASSDYKD. The entire CDR3 sequence reads CASSDYKDTQYF.

About this clone itself: Germline and genes: mouse. Sequencing ends 4 residues short of the CDR3 end; the germline J gene provides the rest. This sequence joins TRBV1 and TRBJ1-1, with 9 bases matching TRBD1. Trimming cost V 6 bases and J 3 bases; bases outside gene matches: 5. The CDR3 runs 14 residues. Germline V lookup: CDR1 NSQYPW, CDR2 LRSPGD (reference sequence). The CDR3 bases that were read are TGCACCTGCAGCCACAGGGGGCGCGACACA. Amino acid sequence: CTCSHRGRDT. The CDR3 in its entirety is CTCSHRGRDTEVFF.

This clone was seen only a few times. Gene names and germline match the mouse. The CDR3 end lies 4 residues beyond the end of the read and is filled in from the germline J gene. The chain combines TRBV19 with TRBJ2-2, with D unclear. The CDR3 covers 13 residues. The germline V gene encodes CDR1 FNHDT and CDR2 SITEND (reference sequence). Trimming pared 0 bases from V and 4 bases from J, leaving 4 bases between. This CDR3 is CASSIVPTGQLYF. CDR3 bases read: TGTGCCAGCAGTATAGTCCCCACCGGG.

This clone has only a few counts. Gene names are mouse gene names. Read coverage stops 4 residues before the CDR3 terminus; the germline J gene supplies the remainder. The rearrangement joins TRBV1 to TRBJ2-4; perhaps TRBD1 as D (7 bases). This CDR3 contains 14 residues. The germline V gene has CDR1 NSQYPW and CDR2 LRSPGD (reference sequence). CDR3 bases read: TGCACCTGCAGTGCGCGGCCAGGGGGGAAC. As protein: CTCSARPGGN. The full CDR3 protein is CTCSARPGGNTLYF. The variable domain in full, with the rest retrieved from reference TRBV1 and TRBJ2-4, is VTLLEQNPRWRLVPRGQAVNLRCILKNSQYPWMSWYQQDLQKQLQWLFTLRSPGDKEVKSLPGADYLATRVTDTELRLQVANMSQGRTLYCTCSARPGGNTLYFGAGTRLSVL.

Only a few counts were recorded for this clone. Genes and germline are mouse. With the read ending 4 residues before the CDR3 end, the germline J gene is used to fill in that end. The rearrangement uses TRBV19 and TRBJ2-7; the match to TRBD2 covers 10 bases. The CDR3 is made up of 14 amino acids. The germline CDR1 and CDR2 sequences are FNHDT and SITEND (reference sequence). Trimming at V came to 5 bases and at J to 2 bases, leaving 4 bases not matched to a gene. CDR3 DNA, as far as it was read: TGTGCCAGCAGGATGGGACTGGGGCCCTAT. It translates to CASRMGLGPY. The entire CDR3 protein reads CASRMGLGPYEQYF.